Listed below are T cell receptor beta chains from one sample, sequenced in a study of cytomegalovirus exposure and HLA in healthy donors. Data came from immunoSEQ multiplex PCR; TCRdb stores just in-frame clones and leaves some out. The sample consists of tens of thousands of clones, about four fifths of them appearing once. The sequencing sample was made of PBMCs. The receptors were gathered from a man aged 50-59 years in good health and CMV-seropositive. CDR3s include the opening cysteine and the closing phenylalanine or tryptophan. Each record gives: D gene, clone size, V gene, J gene, CDR3 protein, CDR3 DNA. A D gene is named only where the DNA matches it firmly. Part of the rows lack a size; the others show once, few, many or a class for expanded clones.

D: TRBD1; size: NA; V: TRBV7-3; J: TRBJ2-5; CDR3: CASSRKGAKEETQYF; DNA: TGTGCCAGCAGCCGGAAGGGGGCAAAGGAGGAGACCCAGTACTTC
D: NA; size: NA; V: TRBV7-6; J: TRBJ2-5; CDR3: CASSLPSVETQYF; DNA: TGTGCCAGCAGCTTACCTAGCGTAGAGACCCAGTACTTC
D: TRBD1; size: NA; V: TRBV19; J: TRBJ2-6; CDR3: CASSPRTGPGANGLTF; DNA: TGTGCCAGTAGTCCACGGACAGGGCCAGGGGCCAACGGCCTGACTTTC
D: NA; size: NA; V: TRBV10-3; J: TRBJ1-3; CDR3: CAPGPCSGNTIYF; DNA: TGTGCCCCCGGTCCATGCTCTGGAAACACCATATATTTT
D: TRBD2; size: NA; V: TRBV5-1; J: TRBJ2-7; CDR3: CASSLGLAGGHTYEQYF; DNA: TGCGCCAGCAGCTTGGGCCTAGCGGGAGGCCACACCTACGAGCAGTACTTC
D: TRBD2; size: few; V: TRBV6-5; J: TRBJ2-7; CDR3: CASSVAGKLSEQYF; DNA: TGTGCCAGCAGTGTAGCGGGAAAACTCTCCGAGCAGTACTTC
D: NA; size: NA; V: TRBV7-8; J: TRBJ2-1; CDR3: CASSLAGTLAEQFF; DNA: TGTGCCAGCAGCTTAGCCGGGACTCTCGCTGAGCAGTTCTTC
D: NA; size: NA; V: TRBV2; J: TRBJ2-1; CDR3: CASSGGRGGGFF; DNA: TGTGCCAGCAGTGGTGGGCGGGGAGGGGGGTTCTTC
D: TRBD2; size: NA; V: TRBV11-2; J: TRBJ2-7; CDR3: CASSLGVSGRSEQYF; DNA: TGTGCCAGCAGCTTAGGGGTTAGCGGGAGATCCGAGCAGTACTTC
D: NA; size: NA; V: TRBV7-2; J: TRBJ2-1; CDR3: CASSLGAAFSEQFF; DNA: TGTGCCAGCAGCTTGGGAGCGGCGTTTAGTGAGCAGTTCTTC
D: TRBD1; size: NA; V: TRBV4-3; J: TRBJ2-7; CDR3: CASSLLDRVGEQYF; DNA: TGCGCCAGCAGCCTTTTGGACAGGGTGGGCGAGCAGTACTTC
D: NA; size: NA; V: TRBV18; J: TRBJ2-5; CDR3: CASFRGGGQETQYF; DNA: TGTGCCAGTTTCAGGGGTGGAGGTCAAGAGACCCAGTACTTC
D: NA; size: NA; V: TRBV7-9; J: TRBJ2-3; CDR3: CSSSRADTQYF; DNA: TGTTCCAGCAGTCGCGCAGATACGCAGTATTTT
D: TRBD1; size: NA; V: TRBV5-1; J: TRBJ2-7; CDR3: CASSRMGSGQGRYEQYF; DNA: TGCGCCAGCAGCCGAATGGGTTCGGGACAGGGTAGGTACGAGCAGTACTTC
D: NA; size: few; V: TRBV18; J: TRBJ2-7; CDR3: CASSPSQGLHEQYF; DNA: TGTGCCAGCTCACCGTCCCAGGGTCTCCACGAGCAGTACTTC
D: NA; size: NA; V: TRBV21-1; J: TRBJ2-7; CDR3: CASSWGKRLGAYEQYF; DNA: TGTGCCAGCAGCTGGGGAAAGCGCCTAGGGGCCTACGAGCAGTACTTC
D: NA; size: few; V: TRBV7-9; J: TRBJ1-1; CDR3: CASSLGERNTEAFF; DNA: TGTGCCAGCAGCTTAGGGGAGAGGAACACTGAAGCTTTCTTT
D: NA; size: NA; V: TRBV30; J: TRBJ1-1; CDR3: CAWREGTTEAFF; DNA: TGTGCCTGGAGGGAGGGGACGACTGAAGCTTTCTTT
D: NA; size: NA; V: TRBV10-2; J: TRBJ2-7; CDR3: CASSGLEIYEQYF; DNA: TGCGCCAGCAGTGGTTTAGAGATCTACGAGCAGTACTTC
D: NA; size: NA; V: TRBV11-2; J: TRBJ2-7; CDR3: CASSLTGDWLYF; DNA: TGTGCCAGCAGCCTAACAGGTGACTGGCTGTACTTC
D: NA; size: NA; V: TRBV5-1; J: TRBJ1-3; CDR3: CASSLVPRETIYF; DNA: TGCGCCAGCAGCTTGGTCCCGCGGGAGACCATATATTTT
D: NA; size: once; V: TRBV18; J: TRBJ1-1; CDR3: CASSPGGLVGTEAFF; DNA: TGTGCCAGCTCACCAGGGGGCTTAGTAGGCACTGAAGCTTTCTTT
D: NA; size: NA; V: TRBV4-1; J: TRBJ1-1; CDR3: CASSHAGYLGTEAFF; DNA: TGCGCCAGCAGCCATGCGGGGTACTTGGGTACTGAAGCTTTCTTT
D: NA; size: NA; V: TRBV28; J: TRBJ2-7; CDR3: CASSLPGDEQYF; DNA: TGTGCCAGCTCCCTTCCGGGGGACGAGCAGTACTTC
D: NA; size: NA; V: TRBV10-1; J: TRBJ1-3; CDR3: CASSGTASGNTIYF; DNA: TGCGCCAGCAGTGGGACAGCCTCTGGAAACACCATATATTTT
D: TRBD2; size: NA; V: TRBV5-4; J: TRBJ2-2; CDR3: CASSLGLARAGELFF; DNA: TGTGCCAGCAGCCTGGGACTAGCGAGAGCCGGGGAGCTGTTTTTT
D: NA; size: NA; V: TRBV6-5; J: TRBJ1-3; CDR3: CASSYSQGIPGNTIYF; DNA: TGTGCCAGCAGTTACTCGCAGGGGATCCCTGGAAACACCATATATTTT
D: TRBD1; size: NA; V: TRBV5-1; J: TRBJ2-6; CDR3: CASSVGQVRRGANVLTF; DNA: TGCGCCAGCAGCGTCGGACAGGTCCGAAGAGGGGCCAACGTCCTGACTTTC
D: NA; size: NA; V: TRBV2; J: TRBJ2-1; CDR3: CASSERLHLDNEQFF; DNA: TGTGCCAGCAGTGAGAGACTACACCTAGACAATGAGCAGTTCTTC
D: TRBD1; size: NA; V: TRBV19; J: TRBJ2-1; CDR3: CASSTPDRGHYNEQFF; DNA: TGTGCCAGTAGTACGCCGGACAGGGGGCACTACAATGAGCAGTTCTTC
D: NA; size: NA; V: TRBV4-3; J: TRBJ2-3; CDR3: CASSQDLSLTDTQYF; DNA: TGCGCCAGCAGCCAAGACCTGTCCCTCACAGATACGCAGTATTTT
D: TRBD2; size: NA; V: TRBV7-3; J: TRBJ2-2; CDR3: CASSSEGLAGELFF; DNA: TGTGCCAGCAGCTCTGAGGGACTAGCCGGGGAGCTGTTTTTT
D: NA; size: NA; V: TRBV7-9; J: TRBJ1-1; CDR3: CASSFGATEAFF; DNA: TGTGCCAGCAGCTTCGGAGCCACTGAAGCTTTCTTT
D: NA; size: NA; V: TRBV10-3; J: TRBJ1-5; CDR3: CAISESDQPQHF; DNA: TGTGCCATCAGTGAGTCCGATCAGCCCCAGCATTTT
D: TRBD2; size: NA; V: TRBV5-1; J: TRBJ2-5; CDR3: CASSLGLADRETQYF; DNA: TGCGCCAGCAGCTTAGGACTAGCGGACCGGGAGACCCAGTACTTC
D: NA; size: NA; V: TRBV12-5; J: TRBJ1-5; CDR3: CASGEGFRNQPQHF; DNA: TGTGCTAGTGGGGAGGGGTTTCGCAATCAGCCCCAGCATTTT
D: TRBD1; size: NA; V: TRBV5-1; J: TRBJ1-6; CDR3: CASSLGQGDSPLHF; DNA: TGCGCCAGCAGCCTAGGACAGGGGGATTCACCCCTCCACTTT
D: NA; size: NA; V: TRBV5-6; J: TRBJ1-1; CDR3: CASEAGEGTEAFF; DNA: TGTGCCAGCGAGGCGGGGGAAGGCACTGAAGCTTTCTTT
D: NA; size: NA; V: TRBV18; J: TRBJ2-5; CDR3: CASSPLGRETQYF; DNA: TGTGCCAGCTCACCACTGGGGCGGGAGACCCAGTACTTC
D: TRBD2; size: NA; V: TRBV2; J: TRBJ2-3; CDR3: CASTRTSGNTDTQYF; DNA: TGTGCCAGCACCCGGACTAGCGGGAACACAGATACGCAGTATTTT
D: TRBD2; size: NA; V: TRBV15; J: TRBJ2-5; CDR3: CATSSAYGLAGAETQYF; DNA: TGTGCCACCAGCAGCGCATACGGACTAGCGGGAGCAGAGACCCAGTACTTC
D: TRBD2; size: NA; V: TRBV11-3; J: TRBJ2-1; CDR3: CASSWTGLAGRNEQFF; DNA: TGTGCCAGCAGCTGGACGGGACTAGCGGGTAGAAATGAGCAGTTCTTC
D: NA; size: NA; V: TRBV30; J: TRBJ2-3; CDR3: CAWSRSYVGDTQYF; DNA: TGTGCCTGGAGTCGGTCCTACGTCGGAGATACGCAGTATTTT
D: NA; size: few; V: TRBV7-2; J: TRBJ1-2; CDR3: CASSFTGVAGGYTF; DNA: TGTGCCAGCAGCTTCACAGGCGTTGCAGGCGGCTACACCTTC
D: NA; size: NA; V: TRBV19; J: TRBJ2-2; CDR3: CASTPVGGAVGELFF; DNA: TGTGCCAGTACCCCGGTCGGGGGAGCGGTCGGGGAGCTGTTTTTT
D: NA; size: few; V: TRBV7-9; J: TRBJ2-7; CDR3: CSSSLASGSTYEQYF; DNA: TGTTCCAGCAGCTTAGCCTCGGGTTCAACCTACGAGCAGTACTTC
D: TRBD2; size: NA; V: TRBV5-5; J: TRBJ2-4; CDR3: CASSLVRSGINIQYF; DNA: TGTGCCAGCAGCTTGGTTCGTAGCGGGATTAACATTCAGTACTTC